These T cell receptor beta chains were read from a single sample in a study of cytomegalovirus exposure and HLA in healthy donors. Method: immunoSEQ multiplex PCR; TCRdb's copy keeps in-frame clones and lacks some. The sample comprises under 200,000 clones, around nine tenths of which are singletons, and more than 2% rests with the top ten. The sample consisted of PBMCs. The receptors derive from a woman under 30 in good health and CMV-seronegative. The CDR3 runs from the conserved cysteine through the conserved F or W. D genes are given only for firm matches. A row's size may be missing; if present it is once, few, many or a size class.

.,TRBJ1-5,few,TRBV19,CASSALDSQPQHF,TGTGCCAGTAGTGCTCTAGACAGTCAGCCCCAGCATTTT
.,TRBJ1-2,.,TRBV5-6,CASSFRLIKWYGYTF,TGTGCCAGCAGCTTTCGACTCATAAAGTGGTATGGCTACACCTTC
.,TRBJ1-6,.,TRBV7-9,CASTRFSIGEGQTYSPLHF,TGTGCCAGCACCCGGTTTTCTATCGGGGAAGGACAGACTTATTCACCCCTCCACTTT
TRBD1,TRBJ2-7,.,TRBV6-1,CASRDRAYEQYF,TGTGCCAGCCGGGACAGAGCCTACGAGCAGTACTTC
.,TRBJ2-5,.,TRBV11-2,CASSPDYRETQYF,TGTGCCAGCAGCCCGGACTATCGGGAGACCCAGTACTTC
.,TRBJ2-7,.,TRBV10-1,CASSRDTGYEQYF,TGCGCCAGCAGTCGGGACACCGGCTACGAGCAGTACTTC
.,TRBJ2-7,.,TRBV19,CASSKVGVSEQYF,TGTGCCAGTTCTAAGGTCGGGGTGAGTGAGCAGTACTTC
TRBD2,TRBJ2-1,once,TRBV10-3,CAIRPSSGKAPYNEQFF,TGTGCCATCAGACCGTCTAGCGGGAAAGCCCCCTACAATGAGCAGTTCTTC
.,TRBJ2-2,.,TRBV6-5,CASKRTVNTGELFF,TGTGCCAGCAAAAGGACAGTGAACACCGGGGAGCTGTTTTTT
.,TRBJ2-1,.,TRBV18,CASSPRGVSYNEQFF,TGTGCCAGCTCACCACGCGGGGTGTCATACAATGAGCAGTTCTTC
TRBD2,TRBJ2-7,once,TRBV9,CASSVTSGGAYEQYF,TGTGCCAGCAGCGTCACTAGCGGGGGGGCCTACGAGCAGTACTTC
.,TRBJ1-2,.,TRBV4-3,CASSQAHRGYGYTF,TGCGCCAGCAGCCAAGCACACCGCGGCTATGGCTACACCTTC
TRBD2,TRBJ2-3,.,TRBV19,CASSTGLAGGDTQYF,TGTGCCAGTAGTACTGGACTAGCGGGAGGAGATACGCAGTATTTT
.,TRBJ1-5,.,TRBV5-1,CASSQGFGQPQHF,TGCGCCAGCAGCCAGGGGTTTGGACAGCCCCAGCATTTT
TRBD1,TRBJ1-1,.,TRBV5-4,CASSPWDRVGTEAFF,TGTGCCAGCAGCCCGTGGGACAGGGTGGGCACTGAAGCTTTCTTT
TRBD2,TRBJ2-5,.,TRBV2,CASSGGARETQYF,TGTGCCAGTAGCGGGGGGGCGCGGGAGACCCAGTACTTC
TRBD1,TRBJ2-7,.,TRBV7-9,CASSRRGQGSNEQYF,TGTGCCAGCAGCCGCCGCGGACAGGGGTCCAACGAGCAGTACTTC
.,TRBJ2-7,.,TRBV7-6,CASSLDPEGSTYEQYF,TGTGCCAGCAGCTTAGATCCAGAGGGAAGTACCTACGAGCAGTACTTC
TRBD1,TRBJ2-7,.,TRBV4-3,CASSLDRGSYEQYF,TGCGCCAGCAGCCTCGACAGGGGTTCCTACGAGCAGTACTTC
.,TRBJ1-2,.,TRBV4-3,CASSLRKTSNYGYTF,TGCGCCAGCAGCCTCAGGAAAACTTCTAACTATGGCTACACCTTC
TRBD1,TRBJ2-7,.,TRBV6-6,CASSYPGQGQYF,TGTGCCAGCAGTTACCCAGGACAGGGTCAGTACTTC
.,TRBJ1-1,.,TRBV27,CASSLAGGMNTEAFF,TGTGCCAGCAGTTTAGCGGGTGGGATGAACACTGAAGCTTTCTTT
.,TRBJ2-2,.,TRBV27,CASSSGQHTGELFF,TGTGCCAGCAGTTCTGGACAGCACACCGGGGAGCTGTTTTTT
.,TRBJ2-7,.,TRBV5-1,CASSPQGHEQYF,TGCGCCAGCAGCCCCCAGGGGCACGAGCAGTACTTC
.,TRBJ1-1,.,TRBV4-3,CASSQVRGTEAFF,TGCGCCAGCAGCCAAGTCAGGGGAACTGAAGCTTTCTTT
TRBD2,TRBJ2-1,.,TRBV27,CASTVSGSGYNEQFF,TGTGCCAGCACCGTTAGCGGGAGTGGATACAATGAGCAGTTCTTC
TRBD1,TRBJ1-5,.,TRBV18,CASSLGQGGGQPQHF,TGTGCCAGCTCACTCGGACAGGGGGGAGGCCAGCCCCAGCATTTT
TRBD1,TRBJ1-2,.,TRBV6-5,CASTEGGGKFYGYTF,TGTGCCAGCACCGAAGGAGGGGGCAAATTCTATGGCTACACCTTC
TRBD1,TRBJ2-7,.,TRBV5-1,CASSLDPRQGLSYEQYF,TGCGCCAGCAGCTTGGACCCCCGACAGGGGCTTAGTTACGAGCAGTACTTC
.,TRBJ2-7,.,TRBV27,CASSFRNSGEQYF,TGTGCCAGCAGTTTCCGAAATAGTGGCGAGCAGTACTTC
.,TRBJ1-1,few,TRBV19,CASRMTENTEAFF,TGTGCCAGTAGGATGACAGAAAACACTGAAGCTTTCTTT
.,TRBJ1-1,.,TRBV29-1,CSVEPYTEAFF,TGCAGCGTTGAACCCTACACTGAAGCTTTCTTT